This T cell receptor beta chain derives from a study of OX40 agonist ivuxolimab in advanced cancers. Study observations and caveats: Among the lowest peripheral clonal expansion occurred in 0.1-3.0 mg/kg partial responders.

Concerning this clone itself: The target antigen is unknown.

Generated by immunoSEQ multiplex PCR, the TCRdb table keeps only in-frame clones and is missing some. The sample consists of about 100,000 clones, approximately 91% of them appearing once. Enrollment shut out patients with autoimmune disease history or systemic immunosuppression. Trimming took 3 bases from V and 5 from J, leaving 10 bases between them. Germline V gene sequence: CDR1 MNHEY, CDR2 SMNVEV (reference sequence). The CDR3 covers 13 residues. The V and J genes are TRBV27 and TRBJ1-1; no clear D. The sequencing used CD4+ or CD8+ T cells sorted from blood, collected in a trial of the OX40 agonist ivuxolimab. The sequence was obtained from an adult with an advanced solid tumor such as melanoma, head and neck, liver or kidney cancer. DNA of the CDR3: TGTGCCAGCAGTTTCAGTTTGGAAACTGAAGCTTTCTTT. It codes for CASSFSLETEAFF.